This TCR beta chain was captured in a study of CD8 T cells in Susac syndrome. RNA in amounts of about 0.45 to 1 ug was reverse transcribed with random hexamers. TCRdb re-analysed the immunoSEQ multiplex PCR reads in MiXCR, keeping a single row per CDR3 protein. The repertoire includes 130,000 to 150,000 distinct CDR3 sequences, 85% to 95% of them detected once, and roughly 0.29% sits in the top ten. With V trimmed by 4 bases and J by 2 bases, 4 bases remained unmatched. The CDR3 consists of 15 residues. Germline CDR1 is SGHVS and CDR2 is FQNEAQ. The chain combines TRBV7-8 with TRBJ2-2, with 7 positions matching TRBD1. Sequenced sample: CD8+ T cells from PBMCs. The TCR comes from a human donor in good health. This CDR3 is CASSSWDSNTGELFF. The CDR3 coding sequence is TGTGCCAGCAGCTCGTGGGACAGTAACACCGGGGAGCTGTTTTTT.